This T cell receptor (beta chain) was found in a study of blood T cell repertoires in COVID-19. About the research overall: COVID-19 samples from acute and convalescent phases originated in the United States, Italy and Spain. PBMCs, B-cell-depleted T cells, or T cells provided the cDNA or gDNA that made up the material.

In the study's own analysis: Estimates of nucleated cell counts were drawn from the amplification of reference gene primers. Sequencing used immunoSEQ multiplex PCR; TCRdb keeps in-frame clones, though not all of them. The V and J calls and clone size were taken over from that table, and D and trimming were inferred from the DNA. Among approximately 170,000 clones listed, roughly 84% were seen once. Trimming cost V 8 bases and J 7 bases; bases outside gene matches: 9. This CDR3 contains 13 residues. The germline V gene encodes CDR1 MNHEY and CDR2 SVGAGI. The chain is built from TRBV6-5 and TRBJ2-5; TRBD2 aligns across 8 bases. The sample consisted of peripheral blood. The source of this sequence is a woman of 80 years or more with active or convalescent COVID-19. DNA for the CDR3: TGTGCCAGCGTTACTAGCGGCGCCCGGACCCAGTACTTC. It translates to CASVTSGARTQYF.